A selection of T cell receptor beta chains follows, all from one sample in a study of blood T cell repertoires in COVID-19. Repertoires were generated with immunoSEQ multiplex PCR, while TCRdb's copy carries only in-frame clones and drops some. The sample comprises 150,000 or so clones, around 75% of which are singletons, and approximately 5.2% rests with the top ten. The sequenced material came from peripheral blood. The receptors stem from a woman in her 70s with COVID-19, enrolled during active disease. CDR3s include the opening cysteine and the closing phenylalanine or tryptophan. A D gene is named only where the DNA matches it firmly.

>.|TRBJ2-1|TRBV6-5
CASKAGGMYNEQFF
>.|TRBJ1-2|TRBV2
CARTEGLGYTF
>TRBD1|TRBJ2-7|TRBV9
CASSDGTAYEQYF
>.|TRBJ1-3|TRBV5-5
CASSLVSGRTGNTIYF
>.|TRBJ1-1|TRBV19
CASSNRAGNTEAFF
>.|TRBJ2-5|TRBV6-5
CASSTDMGTQYF
>.|TRBJ1-1|TRBV28
CASTLGVGEAFF
>.|TRBJ2-1|TRBV3-1/TRBV3-2
CASSPGGLSSYNEQFF
>TRBD1|TRBJ1-6|TRBV7-8
CASSLSNRGYNSPLHF
>.|TRBJ2-1|TRBV3-1/TRBV3-2
CASSLQTGSYSYNEQFF
>.|TRBJ2-5|TRBV12-3/TRBV12-4
CASKEANLETQYF
>.|TRBJ1-5|TRBV19
CASSPGPGGNQPQHF
>.|TRBJ1-6|TRBV5-1
CASSFIGTLNSPLHF
>TRBD1|TRBJ1-4|TRBV7-9
CASSPQQGPNEKLFF
>.|TRBJ1-1|TRBV4-1
CASSSPTAATEAFF